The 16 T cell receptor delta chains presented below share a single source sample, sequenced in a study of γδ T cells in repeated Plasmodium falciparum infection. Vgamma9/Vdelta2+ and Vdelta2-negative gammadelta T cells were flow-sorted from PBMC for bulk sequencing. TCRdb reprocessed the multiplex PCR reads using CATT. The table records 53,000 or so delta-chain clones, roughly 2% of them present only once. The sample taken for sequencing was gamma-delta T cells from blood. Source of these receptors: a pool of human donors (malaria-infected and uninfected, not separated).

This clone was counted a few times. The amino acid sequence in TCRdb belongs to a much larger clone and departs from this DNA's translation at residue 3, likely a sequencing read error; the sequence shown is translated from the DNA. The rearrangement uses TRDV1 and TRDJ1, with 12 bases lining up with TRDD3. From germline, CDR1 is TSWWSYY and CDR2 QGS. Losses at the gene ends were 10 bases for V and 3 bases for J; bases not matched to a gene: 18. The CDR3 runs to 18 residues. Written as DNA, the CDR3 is TGTGCTCCTTACGCCCCTCGTACTGGGGGATACCCGGCCGATAAACTCATCTTT. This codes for CAPYAPRTGGYPADKLIF.

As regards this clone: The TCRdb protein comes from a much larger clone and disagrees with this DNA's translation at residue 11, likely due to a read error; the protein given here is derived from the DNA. The CDR3 bases are TGTGCTCTTGGGGAAGGGCTCAGGATTTTGTTACTGGGGGATTGTGGGACCGATAAACTCATCTTT. As protein: CALGEGLRILLLGDCGTDKLIF. The V and J genes are TRDV1 and TRDJ1; 10 positions match TRDD3. In the absence of a J gene in TCRdb, the DNA was matched to germline to assign it here. The CDR3 consists of 22 residues. In germline, CDR1 is TSWWSYY, CDR2 QGS. The V and J ends lost 2 bases and 2 bases, in that order; junction bases with no gene match: 23.

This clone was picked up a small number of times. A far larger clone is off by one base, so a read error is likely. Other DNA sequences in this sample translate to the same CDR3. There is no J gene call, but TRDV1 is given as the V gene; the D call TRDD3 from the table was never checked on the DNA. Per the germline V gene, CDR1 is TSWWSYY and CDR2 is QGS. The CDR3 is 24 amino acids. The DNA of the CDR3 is TGTGCTCTTGGGGCCACTCAGGTCTACGAGGGGGATTCAGTTCGGCTTTCGGTAAACGATAAGCTCATCTTT. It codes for CALGATQVYEGDSVRLSVNDKLIF.

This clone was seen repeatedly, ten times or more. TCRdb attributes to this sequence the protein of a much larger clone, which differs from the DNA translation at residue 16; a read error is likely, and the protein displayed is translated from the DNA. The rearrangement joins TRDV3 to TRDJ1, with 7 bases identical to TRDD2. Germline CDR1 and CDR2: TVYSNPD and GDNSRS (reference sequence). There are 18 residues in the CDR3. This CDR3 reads CAAGPSHGSPFLTDKPIF. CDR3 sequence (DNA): TGTGCCGCTGGGCCTTCCCACGGGTCCCCCTTCCTCACCGATAAACCCATCTTT. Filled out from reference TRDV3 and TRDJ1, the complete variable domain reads CDKVTQSSPDQTVASGSEVVLLCTYDTVYSNPDLFWYRIRPDYSFQFVFYGDNSRSEGADFTQGRFSVKHILTQKAFHLVISPVRTEDSATYYCAAGPSHGSPFLTDKPIFGKGTRVTVEP.

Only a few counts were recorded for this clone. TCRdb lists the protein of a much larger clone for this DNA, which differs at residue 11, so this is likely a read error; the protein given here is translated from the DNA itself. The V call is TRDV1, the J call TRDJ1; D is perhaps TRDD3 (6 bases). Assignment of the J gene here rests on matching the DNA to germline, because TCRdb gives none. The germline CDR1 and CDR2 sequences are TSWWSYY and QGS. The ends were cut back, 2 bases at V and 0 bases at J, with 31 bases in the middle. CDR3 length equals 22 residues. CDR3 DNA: TGTGCTCTTGGGGAAAACCAATTCAAGTACGGGGGGACACCTCTGTACACCGATAAACTCATCTTT. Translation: CALGENQFKYGGTPLYTDKLIF.

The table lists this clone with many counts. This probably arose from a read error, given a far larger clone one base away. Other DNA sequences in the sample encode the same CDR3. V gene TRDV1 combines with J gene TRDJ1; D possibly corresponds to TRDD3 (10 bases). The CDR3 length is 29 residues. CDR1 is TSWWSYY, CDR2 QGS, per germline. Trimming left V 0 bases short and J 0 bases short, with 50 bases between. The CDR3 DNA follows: TGTGCTCTTGGGGAACTCCACTTCCCCTTCCTACAGTTTTTGAGGGGGATACGCACGGCTACGGGGTACACCGATAAACTCATCTTT. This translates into CALGELHFPFLQFLRGIRTATGYTDKLIF.

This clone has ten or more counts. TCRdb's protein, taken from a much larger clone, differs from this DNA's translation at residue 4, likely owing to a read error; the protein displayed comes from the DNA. The CDR3 coding sequence is TGTGCCTGTGGCCCTCTGGGGGACCTAGAGCACACCGATAAACTCATCTTT. This translates into CACGPLGDLEHTDKLIF. This sequence joins TRDV2 and TRDJ1; the match to TRDD3 covers 8 bases. Germline lookup yields CDR1 GEAIGNYY and CDR2 EKD. V lost 5 bases, J lost 0 bases, and 13 bases stayed unmatched. There are 17 residues in the CDR3.

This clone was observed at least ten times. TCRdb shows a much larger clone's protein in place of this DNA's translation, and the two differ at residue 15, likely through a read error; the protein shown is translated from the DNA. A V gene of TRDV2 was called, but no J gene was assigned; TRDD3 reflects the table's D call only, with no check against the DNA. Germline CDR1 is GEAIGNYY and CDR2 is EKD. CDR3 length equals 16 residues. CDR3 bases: TGTGCCTGTGATCTCCTGGGGGATGGGTACACCGATAAACTCACCTTT. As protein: CACDLLGDGYTDKLTF.

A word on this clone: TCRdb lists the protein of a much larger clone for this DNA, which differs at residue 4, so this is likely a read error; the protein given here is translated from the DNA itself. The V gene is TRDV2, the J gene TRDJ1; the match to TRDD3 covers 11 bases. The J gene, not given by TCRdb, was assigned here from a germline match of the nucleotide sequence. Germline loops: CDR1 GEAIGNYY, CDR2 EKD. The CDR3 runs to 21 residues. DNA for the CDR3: TGTGCCTGTGGCACCCTCACCTTATCTGTACTGGGGGATAATCGCACCGATAAACTCATCTTT. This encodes CACGTLTLSVLGDNRTDKLIF.

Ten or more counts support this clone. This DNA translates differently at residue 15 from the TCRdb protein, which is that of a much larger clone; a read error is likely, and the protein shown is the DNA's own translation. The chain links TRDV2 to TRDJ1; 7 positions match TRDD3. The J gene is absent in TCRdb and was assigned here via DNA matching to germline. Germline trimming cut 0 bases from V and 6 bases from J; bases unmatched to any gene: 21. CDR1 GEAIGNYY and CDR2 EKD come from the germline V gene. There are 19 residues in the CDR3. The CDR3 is CACDTNLLGIYPIPNKLIF. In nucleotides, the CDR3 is TGTGCCTGTGACACCAACTTACTGGGGATTTACCCTATACCCAATAAACTCATCTTT.

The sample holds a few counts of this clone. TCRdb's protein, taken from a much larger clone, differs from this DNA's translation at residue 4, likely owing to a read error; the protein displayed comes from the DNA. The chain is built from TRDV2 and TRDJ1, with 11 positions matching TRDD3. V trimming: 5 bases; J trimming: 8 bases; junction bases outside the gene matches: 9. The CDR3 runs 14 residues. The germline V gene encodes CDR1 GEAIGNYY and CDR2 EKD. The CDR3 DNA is TGTGCCTGTGGCATGGTGGGGGATACGAAGAAACTCATCTTT. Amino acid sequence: CACGMVGDTKKLIF.

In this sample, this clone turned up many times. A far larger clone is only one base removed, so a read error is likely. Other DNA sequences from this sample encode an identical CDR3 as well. CDR3 sequence (DNA): TGTGCTTGGACCCGGTTTAATAGGTACTGGGGGTTGTACACCGATAAGCTCATCTTT. This translates into CAWTRFNRYWGLYTDKLIF. The V gene is given as TRAV38-2/DV8, and no J gene call is available; the table calls TRDD3, which could not be checked here. Germline V gene sequence: CDR1 TSESDYY, CDR2 QEAYKQQN. The CDR3 length is 19 residues.

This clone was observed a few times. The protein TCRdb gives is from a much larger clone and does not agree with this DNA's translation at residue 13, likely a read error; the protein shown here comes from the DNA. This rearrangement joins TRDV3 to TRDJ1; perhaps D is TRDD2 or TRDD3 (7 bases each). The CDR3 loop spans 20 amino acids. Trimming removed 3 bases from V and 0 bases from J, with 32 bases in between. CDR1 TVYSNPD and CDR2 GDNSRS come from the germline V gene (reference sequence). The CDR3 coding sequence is TGTGCCTTCACCTATTTCCTACCGATACCGCTGGGGGGCGACACCGATAAACTCATCTTT. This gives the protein CAFTYFLPIPLGGDTDKLIF. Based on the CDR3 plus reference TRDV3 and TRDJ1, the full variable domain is CDKVTQSSPDQTVASGSEVVLLCTYDTVYSNPDLFWYRIRPDYSFQFVFYGDNSRSEGADFTQGRFSVKHILTQKAFHLVISPVRTEDSATYYCAFTYFLPIPLGGDTDKLIFGKGTRVTVEP.

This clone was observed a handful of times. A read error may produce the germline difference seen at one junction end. CDR3 residues: CALGEGDSYSYWGISLILPTDKLIF. The CDR3 DNA reads as TGTGCTCTTGGGGAAGGGGATTCCTACTCCTACTGGGGGATATCTTTAATACTCCCTACCGATAAACTCATCTTC. The chain links TRDV1 to TRDJ1; 11 bases agree with TRDD3. The V gene's germline CDR1 is TSWWSYY and CDR2 QGS. The CDR3 has 25 amino acids.

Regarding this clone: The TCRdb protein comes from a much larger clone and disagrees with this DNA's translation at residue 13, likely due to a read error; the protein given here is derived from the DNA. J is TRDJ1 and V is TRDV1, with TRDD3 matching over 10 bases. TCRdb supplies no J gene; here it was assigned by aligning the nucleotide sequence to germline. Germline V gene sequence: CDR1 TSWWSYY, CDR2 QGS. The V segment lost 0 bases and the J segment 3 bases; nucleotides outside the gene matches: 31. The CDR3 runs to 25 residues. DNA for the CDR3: TGTGCTCTTGGGGAACTAGCCTTTTTTCGTTGGCCGAGGTATGTGGGGGATACTAATTCCGATAAACTCATCTTT. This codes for CALGELAFFRWPRYVGDTNSDKLIF.

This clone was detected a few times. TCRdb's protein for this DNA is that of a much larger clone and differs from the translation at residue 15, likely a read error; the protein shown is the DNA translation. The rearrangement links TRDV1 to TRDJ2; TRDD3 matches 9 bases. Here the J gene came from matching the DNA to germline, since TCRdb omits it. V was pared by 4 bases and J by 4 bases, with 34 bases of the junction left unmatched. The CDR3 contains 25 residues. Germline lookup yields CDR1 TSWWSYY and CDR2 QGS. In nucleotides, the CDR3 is TGTGCTCTTGGGGCCACGTCCTTTACCTCTACACCTTTGTACCGGGGGATACAGGGGACAGCACAACTCTTCTTT. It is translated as CALGATSFTSTPLYRGIQGTAQLFF.